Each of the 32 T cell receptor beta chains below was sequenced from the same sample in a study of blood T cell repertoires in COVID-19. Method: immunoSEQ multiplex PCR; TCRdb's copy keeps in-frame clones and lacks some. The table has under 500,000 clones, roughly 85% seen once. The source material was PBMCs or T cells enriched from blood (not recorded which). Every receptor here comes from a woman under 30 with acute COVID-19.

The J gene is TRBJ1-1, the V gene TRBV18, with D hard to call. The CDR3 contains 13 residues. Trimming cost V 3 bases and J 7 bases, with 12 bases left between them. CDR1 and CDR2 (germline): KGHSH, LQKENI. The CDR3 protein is CASSPTDNVEAFF. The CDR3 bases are TGTGCCAGCTCACCTACTGACAACGTTGAAGCTTTCTTT.

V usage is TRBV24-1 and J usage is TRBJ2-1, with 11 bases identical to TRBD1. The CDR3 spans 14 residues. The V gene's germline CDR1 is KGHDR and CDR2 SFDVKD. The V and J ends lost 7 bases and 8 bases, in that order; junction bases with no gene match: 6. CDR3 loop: CATSGTGGSDEQFF. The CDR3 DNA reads TGTGCCACCAGCGGGACAGGGGGAAGCGATGAGCAGTTCTTC.

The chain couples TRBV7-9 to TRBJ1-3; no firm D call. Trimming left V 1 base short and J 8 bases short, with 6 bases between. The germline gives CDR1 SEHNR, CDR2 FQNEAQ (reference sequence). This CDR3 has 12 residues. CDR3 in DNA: TGTGCCAGCAGCTTAGATTTCTACACCATATATTTT. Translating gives CASSLDFYTIYF. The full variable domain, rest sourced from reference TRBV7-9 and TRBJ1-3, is DTGVSQNPRHKITKRGQNVTFRCDPISEHNRLYWYRQTLGQGPEFLTYFQNEAQLEKSRLLSDRFSAERPKGSFSTLEIQRTEQGDSAMYLCASSLDFYTIYFGEGSWLTVV.

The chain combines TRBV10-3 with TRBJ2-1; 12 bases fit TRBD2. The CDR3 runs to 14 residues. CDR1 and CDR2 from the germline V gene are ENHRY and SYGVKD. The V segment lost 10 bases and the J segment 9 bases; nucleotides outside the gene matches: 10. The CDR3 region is CATSLAGGFGEQFF. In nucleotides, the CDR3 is TGTGCCACTTCACTAGCGGGAGGCTTCGGTGAGCAGTTCTTC.

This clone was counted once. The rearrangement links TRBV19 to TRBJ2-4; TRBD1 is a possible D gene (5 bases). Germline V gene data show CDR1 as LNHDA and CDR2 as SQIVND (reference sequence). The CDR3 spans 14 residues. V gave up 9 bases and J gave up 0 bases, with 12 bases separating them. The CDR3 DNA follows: TGTGCCAGCCAATCAGGGCTAGCCAAAAACATTCAGTACTTC. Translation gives CASQSGLAKNIQYF. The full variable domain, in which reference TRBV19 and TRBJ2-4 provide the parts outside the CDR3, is DGGITQSPKYLFRKEGQNVTLSCEQNLNHDAMYWYRQDPGQGLRLIYYSQIVNDFQKGDIAEGYSVSREKKESFPLTVTSAQKNPTAFYLCASQSGLAKNIQYFGAGTRLSVL.

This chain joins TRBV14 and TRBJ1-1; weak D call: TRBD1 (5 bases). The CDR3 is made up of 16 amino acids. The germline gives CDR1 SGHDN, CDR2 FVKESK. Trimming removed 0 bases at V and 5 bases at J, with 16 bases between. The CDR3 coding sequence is TGTGCCAGCAGCCAAGATTTCAGGGTTGATGGAACTGAAGCTTTCTTT. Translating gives CASSQDFRVDGTEAFF.

This CDR3 reads CASSLVEGMNGYTF. CDR3 in DNA: TGTGCCAGCAGCTTAGTGGAGGGTATGAATGGCTACACCTTC. This sequence joins TRBV11-2 and TRBJ1-2; D call uncertain. V was pared by 1 base and J by 6 bases, with 12 bases between. This CDR3 contains 14 residues. The germline V gene has CDR1 SGHAT and CDR2 FQNNGV.

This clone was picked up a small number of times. The CDR3 DNA sequence: TGTGCCAGCAGCCCCTATTATAGCAATCAGCCCCAGCATTTT. Translation gives CASSPYYSNQPQHF. The V gene is TRBV7-2, the J gene TRBJ1-5; D not certain. The V end lost 5 bases, the J end lost 0 bases, and 8 bases lay between the germline ends. Germline lookup yields CDR1 SGHTA and CDR2 FQGNSA. CDR3 length: 14 residues.

The DNA of the CDR3 is TGTGCCAGCAGCAGTGGACTAGCCTTCTCCTACAATGAGCAGTTCTTC. Translating gives CASSSGLAFSYNEQFF. V gene TRBV21-1 combines with J gene TRBJ2-1; the D call TRBD2 from the table was never checked on the DNA. TRBV21-1 is classified as a pseudogene. The CDR3 sequence is 16 residues long.

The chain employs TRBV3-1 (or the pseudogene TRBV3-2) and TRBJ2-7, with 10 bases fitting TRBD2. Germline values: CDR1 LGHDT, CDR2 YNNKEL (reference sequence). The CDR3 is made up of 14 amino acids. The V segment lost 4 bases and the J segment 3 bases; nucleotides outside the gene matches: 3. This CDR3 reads CASSRRLAGYEQYF. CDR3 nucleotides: TGTGCCAGCAGCCGGAGACTAGCGGGCTACGAGCAGTACTTC.

CDR3 residues: CASRVFGTGFNEQFF. The CDR3, as DNA: TGCGCCAGCAGGGTCTTCGGGACAGGGTTCAATGAGCAGTTCTTC. The chain joins TRBV5-1 to TRBJ2-1; 9 nucleotides match TRBD1. Germline CDR1 SGHRS, CDR2 YFSETQ. V was clipped by 5 bases and J by 6 bases; unmatched bases: 9. This CDR3 has 15 residues.

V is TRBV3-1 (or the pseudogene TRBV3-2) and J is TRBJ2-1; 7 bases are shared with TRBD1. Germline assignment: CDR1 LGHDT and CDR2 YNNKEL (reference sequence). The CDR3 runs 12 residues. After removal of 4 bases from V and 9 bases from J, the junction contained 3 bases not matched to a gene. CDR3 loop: CASSPTGPEQFF. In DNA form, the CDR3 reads TGTGCCAGCAGCCCGACAGGGCCTGAGCAGTTCTTC.

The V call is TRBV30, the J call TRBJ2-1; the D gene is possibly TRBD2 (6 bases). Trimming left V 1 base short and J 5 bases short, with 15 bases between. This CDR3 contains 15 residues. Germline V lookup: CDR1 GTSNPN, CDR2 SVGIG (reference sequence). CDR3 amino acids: CAWSARLGLNNEQFF. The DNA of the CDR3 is TGTGCCTGGAGTGCCCGACTAGGCCTAAACAATGAGCAGTTCTTC.

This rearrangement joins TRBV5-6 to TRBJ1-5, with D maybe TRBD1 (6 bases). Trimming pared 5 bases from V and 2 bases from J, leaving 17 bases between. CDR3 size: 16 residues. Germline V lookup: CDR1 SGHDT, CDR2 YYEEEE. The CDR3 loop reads CASSSTGPMGNQPQHF. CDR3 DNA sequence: TGTGCCAGCAGTTCGACAGGCCCTATGGGCAATCAGCCCCAGCATTTT.

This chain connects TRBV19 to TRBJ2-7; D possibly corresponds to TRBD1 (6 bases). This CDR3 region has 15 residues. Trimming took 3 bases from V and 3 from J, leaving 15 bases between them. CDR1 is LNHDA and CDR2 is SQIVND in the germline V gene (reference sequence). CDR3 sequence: CASSIKGQGYYEQYF. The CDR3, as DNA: TGTGCCAGTAGTATTAAGGGCCAGGGGTACTACGAGCAGTACTTC.

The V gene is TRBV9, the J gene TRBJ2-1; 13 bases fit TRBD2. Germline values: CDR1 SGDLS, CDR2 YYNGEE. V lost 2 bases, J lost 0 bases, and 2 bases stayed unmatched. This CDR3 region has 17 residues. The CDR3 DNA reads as TGTGCCAGCAGCGTCGGGACTAGCGGGATCTCCTACAATGAGCAGTTCTTC. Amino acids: CASSVGTSGISYNEQFF.

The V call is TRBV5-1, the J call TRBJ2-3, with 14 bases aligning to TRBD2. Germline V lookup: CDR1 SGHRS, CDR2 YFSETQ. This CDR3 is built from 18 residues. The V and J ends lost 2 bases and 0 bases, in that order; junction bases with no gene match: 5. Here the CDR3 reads CASSLGLAGGPSTDTQYF. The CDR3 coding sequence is TGCGCCAGCAGCTTAGGACTAGCGGGGGGACCTAGCACAGATACGCAGTATTTT.

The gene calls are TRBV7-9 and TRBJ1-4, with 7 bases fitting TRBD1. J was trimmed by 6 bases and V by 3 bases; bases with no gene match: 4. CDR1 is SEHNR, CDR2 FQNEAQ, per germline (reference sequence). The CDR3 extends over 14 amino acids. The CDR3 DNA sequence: TGTGCCAGCAGCTTCGCAGGGGGGTATGAAAAACTGTTTTTT. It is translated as CASSFAGGYEKLFF. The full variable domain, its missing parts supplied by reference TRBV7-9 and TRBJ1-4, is DTGVSQNPRHKITKRGQNVTFRCDPISEHNRLYWYRQTLGQGPEFLTYFQNEAQLEKSRLLSDRFSAERPKGSFSTLEIQRTEQGDSAMYLCASSFAGGYEKLFFGSGTQLSVL.

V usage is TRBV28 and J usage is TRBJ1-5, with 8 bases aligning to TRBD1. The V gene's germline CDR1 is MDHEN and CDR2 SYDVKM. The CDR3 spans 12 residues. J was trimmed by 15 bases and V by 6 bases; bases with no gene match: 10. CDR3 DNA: TGTGCCAGCAGCCCATCTTGGACAGGGTCGCATTTT. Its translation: CASSPSWTGSHF.

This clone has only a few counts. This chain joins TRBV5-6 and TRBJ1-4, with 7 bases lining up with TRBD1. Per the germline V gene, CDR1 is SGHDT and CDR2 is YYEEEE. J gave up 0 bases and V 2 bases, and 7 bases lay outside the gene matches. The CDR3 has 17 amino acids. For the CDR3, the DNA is TGTGCCAGCAGCTTTTACGGCGGGACAGCAACTAATGAAAAACTGTTTTTT. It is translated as CASSFYGGTATNEKLFF.

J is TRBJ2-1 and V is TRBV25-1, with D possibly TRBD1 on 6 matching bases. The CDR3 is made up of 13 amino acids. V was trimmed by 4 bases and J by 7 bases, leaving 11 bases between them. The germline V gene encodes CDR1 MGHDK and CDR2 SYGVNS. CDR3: CASSVRRGNEQFF. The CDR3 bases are TGTGCCAGCAGTGTAAGAAGGGGGAATGAGCAGTTCTTC.

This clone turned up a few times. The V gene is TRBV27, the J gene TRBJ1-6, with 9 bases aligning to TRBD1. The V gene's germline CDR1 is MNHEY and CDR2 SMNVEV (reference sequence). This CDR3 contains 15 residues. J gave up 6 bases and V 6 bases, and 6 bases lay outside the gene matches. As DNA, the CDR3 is TGTGCCAGCAGGTACCCGGGACAGGGTAATTCACCCCTCCACTTT. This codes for CASRYPGQGNSPLHF.

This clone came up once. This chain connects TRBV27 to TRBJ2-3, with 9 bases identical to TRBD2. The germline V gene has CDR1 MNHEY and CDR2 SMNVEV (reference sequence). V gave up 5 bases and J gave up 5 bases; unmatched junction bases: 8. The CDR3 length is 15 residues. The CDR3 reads CASSPYSGGGDTQYF. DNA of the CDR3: TGTGCCAGCAGTCCATATAGCGGGGGTGGAGATACGCAGTATTTT.

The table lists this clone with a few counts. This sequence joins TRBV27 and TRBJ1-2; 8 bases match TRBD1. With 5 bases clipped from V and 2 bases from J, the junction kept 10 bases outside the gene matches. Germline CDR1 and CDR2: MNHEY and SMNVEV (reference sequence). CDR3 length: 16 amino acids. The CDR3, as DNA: TGTGCCAGCAGTCTCGGACAGGGCGGGTTCAACTATGGCTACACCTTC. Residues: CASSLGQGGFNYGYTF.

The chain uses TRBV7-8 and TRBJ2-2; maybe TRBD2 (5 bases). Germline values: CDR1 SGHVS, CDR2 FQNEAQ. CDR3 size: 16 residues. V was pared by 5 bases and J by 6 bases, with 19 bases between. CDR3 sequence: CASSRRKGVGAGELFF. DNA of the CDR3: TGTGCCAGCAGCCGGCGCAAGGGAGTGGGTGCCGGGGAGCTGTTTTTT.

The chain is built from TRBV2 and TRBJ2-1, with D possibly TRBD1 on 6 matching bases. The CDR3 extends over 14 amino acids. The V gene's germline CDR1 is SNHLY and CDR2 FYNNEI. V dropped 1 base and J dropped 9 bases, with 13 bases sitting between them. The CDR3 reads CASSEGQGYGEQFF. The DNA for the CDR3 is TGTGCCAGCAGTGAAGGGCAGGGGTACGGTGAGCAGTTCTTC.

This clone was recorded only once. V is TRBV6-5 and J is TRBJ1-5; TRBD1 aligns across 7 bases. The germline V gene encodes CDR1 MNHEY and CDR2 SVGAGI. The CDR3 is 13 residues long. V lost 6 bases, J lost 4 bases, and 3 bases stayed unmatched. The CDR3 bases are TGTGCCAGCAGACCGGGACAGAATCAGCCCCAGCATTTT. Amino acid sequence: CASRPGQNQPQHF.

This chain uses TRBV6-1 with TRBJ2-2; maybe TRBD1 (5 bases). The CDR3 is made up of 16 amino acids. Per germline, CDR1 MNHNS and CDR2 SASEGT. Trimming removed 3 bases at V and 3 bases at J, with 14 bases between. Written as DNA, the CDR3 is TGTGCCAGCAGTGAGGCGTGGGGCCGTTACACCGGGGAGCTGTTTTTT. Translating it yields CASSEAWGRYTGELFF.

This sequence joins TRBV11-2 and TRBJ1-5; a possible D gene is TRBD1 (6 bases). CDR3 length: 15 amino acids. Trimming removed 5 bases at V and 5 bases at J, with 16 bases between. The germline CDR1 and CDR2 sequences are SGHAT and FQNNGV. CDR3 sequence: CASSTIQGSDQPQHF. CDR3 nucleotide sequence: TGTGCCAGCAGCACCATACAGGGTTCGGATCAGCCCCAGCATTTT.

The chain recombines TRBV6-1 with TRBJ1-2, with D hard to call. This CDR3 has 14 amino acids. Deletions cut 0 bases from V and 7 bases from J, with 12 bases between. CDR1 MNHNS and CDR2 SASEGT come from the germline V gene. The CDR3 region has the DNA TGTGCCAGCAGTGAAGCCCTTCACAGTGGTGGCTACACCTTC. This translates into CASSEALHSGGYTF.

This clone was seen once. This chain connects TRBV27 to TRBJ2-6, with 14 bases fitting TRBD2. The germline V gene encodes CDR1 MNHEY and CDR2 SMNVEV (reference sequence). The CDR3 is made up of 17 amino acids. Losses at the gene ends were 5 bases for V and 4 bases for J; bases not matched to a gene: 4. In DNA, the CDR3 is TGTGCCAGCAGTCCGACTAGCGGGAGGGCGGGGGCCAACGTCCTGACTTTC. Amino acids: CASSPTSGRAGANVLTF. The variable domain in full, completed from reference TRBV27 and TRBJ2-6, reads EAQVTQNPRYLITVTGKKLTVTCSQNMNHEYMSWYRQDPGLGLRQIYYSMNVEVTDKGDVPEGYKVSRKEKRNFPLILESPSPNQTSLYFCASSPTSGRAGANVLTFGAGSRLTVL.

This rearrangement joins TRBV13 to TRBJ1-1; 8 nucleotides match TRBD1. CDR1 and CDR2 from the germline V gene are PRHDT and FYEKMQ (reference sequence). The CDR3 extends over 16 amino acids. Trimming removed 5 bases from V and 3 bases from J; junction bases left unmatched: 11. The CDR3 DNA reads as TGTGCCAGCAGCACTCTGGCAACGGGACAGGACACTGAAGCTTTCTTT. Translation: CASSTLATGQDTEAFF.